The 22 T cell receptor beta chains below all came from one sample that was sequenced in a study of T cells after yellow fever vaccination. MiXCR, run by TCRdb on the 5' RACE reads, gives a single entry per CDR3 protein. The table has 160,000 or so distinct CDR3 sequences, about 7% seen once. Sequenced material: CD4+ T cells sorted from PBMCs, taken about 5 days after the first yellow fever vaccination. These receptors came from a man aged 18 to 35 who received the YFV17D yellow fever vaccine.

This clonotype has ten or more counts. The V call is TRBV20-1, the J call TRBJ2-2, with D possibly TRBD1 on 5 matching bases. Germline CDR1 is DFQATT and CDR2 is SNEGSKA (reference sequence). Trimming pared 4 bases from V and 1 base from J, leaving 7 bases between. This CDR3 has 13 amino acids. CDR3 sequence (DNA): TGCAGTGCTAAGACAGTGAACACCGGGGAGCTGTTTTTT. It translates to CSAKTVNTGELFF.

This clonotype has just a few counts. The CDR3: CSARDPNRVSGTQYF. CDR3 sequence (DNA): TGCAGTGCTAGAGATCCGAATCGGGTGTCGGGGACCCAGTACTTC. The V gene is TRBV20-1, the J gene TRBJ2-5; D is uncertain. The CDR3 runs to 15 residues. The V gene's germline CDR1 is DFQATT and CDR2 SNEGSKA (reference sequence). V lost 0 bases and J 7 bases, leaving 18 bases between the germline ends.

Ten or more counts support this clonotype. CDR3 sequence (DNA): TGCGCCAGCAGCCAAGATACCTGGGCAAAAGAGACCCAGTACTTC. Its translation is CASSQDTWAKETQYF. This sequence joins TRBV4-1 and TRBJ2-5; no clear D gene. Looked up from germline, CDR1 is MGHRA and CDR2 is YSYEKL. V was trimmed by 0 bases and J by 3 bases, leaving 11 bases between them. This CDR3 comprises 15 residues.

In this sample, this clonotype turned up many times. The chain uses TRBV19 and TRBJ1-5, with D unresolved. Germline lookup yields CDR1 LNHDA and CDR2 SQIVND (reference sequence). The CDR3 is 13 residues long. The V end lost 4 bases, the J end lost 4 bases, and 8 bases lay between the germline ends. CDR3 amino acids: CASSKVGNQPQHF. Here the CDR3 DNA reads TGTGCCAGTAGTAAGGTGGGGAATCAGCCCCAGCATTTT.

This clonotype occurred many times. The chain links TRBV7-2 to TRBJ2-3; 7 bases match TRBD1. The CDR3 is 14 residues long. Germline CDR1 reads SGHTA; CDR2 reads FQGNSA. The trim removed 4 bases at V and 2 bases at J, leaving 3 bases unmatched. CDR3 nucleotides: TGTGCCAGCAGCTGGGGACAGCACACAGATACGCAGTATTTT. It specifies CASSWGQHTDTQYF.

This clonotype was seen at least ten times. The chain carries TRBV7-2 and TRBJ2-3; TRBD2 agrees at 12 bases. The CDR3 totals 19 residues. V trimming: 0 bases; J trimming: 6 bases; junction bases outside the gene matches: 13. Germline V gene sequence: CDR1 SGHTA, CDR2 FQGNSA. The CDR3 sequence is CASSLAPTSGGTGVDTQYF. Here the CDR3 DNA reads TGTGCCAGCAGCTTAGCACCGACTAGCGGGGGAACCGGGGTGGATACGCAGTATTTT. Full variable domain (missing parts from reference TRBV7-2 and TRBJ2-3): GAGVSQSPSNKVTEKGKDVELRCDPISGHTALYWYRQSLGQGLEFLIYFQGNSAPDKSGLPSDRFSAERTGGSVSTLTIQRTQQEDSAVYLCASSLAPTSGGTGVDTQYFGPGTRLTVL.

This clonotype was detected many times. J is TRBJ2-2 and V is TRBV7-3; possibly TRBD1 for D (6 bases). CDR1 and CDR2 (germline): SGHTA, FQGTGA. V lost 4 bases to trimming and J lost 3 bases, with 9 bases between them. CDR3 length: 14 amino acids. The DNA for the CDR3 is TGTGCCAGCAGCTCGGGACAATACACCGGGGAGCTGTTTTTT. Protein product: CASSSGQYTGELFF.

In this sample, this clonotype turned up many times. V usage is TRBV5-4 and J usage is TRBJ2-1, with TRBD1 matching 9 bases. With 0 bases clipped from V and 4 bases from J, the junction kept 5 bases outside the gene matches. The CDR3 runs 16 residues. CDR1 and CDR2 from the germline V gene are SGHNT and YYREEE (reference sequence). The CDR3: CASSLATGGSYNEQFF. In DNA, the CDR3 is TGTGCCAGCAGCTTGGCGACAGGGGGGAGTTACAATGAGCAGTTCTTC.

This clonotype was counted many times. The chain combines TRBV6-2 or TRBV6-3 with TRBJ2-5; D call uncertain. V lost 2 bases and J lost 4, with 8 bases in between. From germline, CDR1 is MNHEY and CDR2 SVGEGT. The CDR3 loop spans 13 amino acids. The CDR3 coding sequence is TGTGCCAGCAGTTACCCCGCTACAGAGACCCAGTACTTC. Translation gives CASSYPATETQYF.

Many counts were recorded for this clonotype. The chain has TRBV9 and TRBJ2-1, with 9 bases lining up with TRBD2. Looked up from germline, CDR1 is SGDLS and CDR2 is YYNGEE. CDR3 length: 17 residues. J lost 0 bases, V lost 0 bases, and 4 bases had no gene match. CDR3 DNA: TGTGCCAGCAGCGTAGCCGCGGGGGGGAGCTCCTACAATGAGCAGTTCTTC. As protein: CASSVAAGGSSYNEQFF.

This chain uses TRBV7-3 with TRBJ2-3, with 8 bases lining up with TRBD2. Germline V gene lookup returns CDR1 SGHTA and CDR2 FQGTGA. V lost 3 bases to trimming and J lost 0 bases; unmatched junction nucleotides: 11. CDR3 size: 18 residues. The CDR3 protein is CASSLERGGRRSTDTQYF. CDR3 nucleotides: TGTGCCAGCAGCTTGGAACGGGGGGGCCGTCGGAGCACAGATACGCAGTATTTT. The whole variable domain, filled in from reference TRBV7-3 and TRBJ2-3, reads GAGVSQTPSNKVTEKGKYVELRCDPISGHTALYWYRQSLGQGPEFLIYFQGTGAADDSGLPNDRFFAVRPEGSVSTLKIQRTERGDSAVYLCASSLERGGRRSTDTQYFGPGTRLTVL.

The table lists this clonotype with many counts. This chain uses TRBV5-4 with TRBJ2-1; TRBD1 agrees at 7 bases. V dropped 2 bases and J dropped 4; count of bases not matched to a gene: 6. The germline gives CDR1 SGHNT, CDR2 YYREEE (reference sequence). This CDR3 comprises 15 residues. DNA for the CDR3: TGTGCCAGCAGCTTCCGGGACAGAAATTACAATGAGCAGTTCTTC. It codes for CASSFRDRNYNEQFF.

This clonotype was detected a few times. The CDR3, as DNA: TGTGCCAGCAGCGGGACAGGGCCCCACGAGCAGTACTTC. This encodes CASSGTGPHEQYF. The chain carries TRBV11-2 and TRBJ2-7, with 9 bases that match TRBD1. J gave up 5 bases and V 5 bases, and 4 bases lay outside the gene matches. The CDR3 is 13 amino acids. CDR1 and CDR2 (germline): SGHAT, FQNNGV.

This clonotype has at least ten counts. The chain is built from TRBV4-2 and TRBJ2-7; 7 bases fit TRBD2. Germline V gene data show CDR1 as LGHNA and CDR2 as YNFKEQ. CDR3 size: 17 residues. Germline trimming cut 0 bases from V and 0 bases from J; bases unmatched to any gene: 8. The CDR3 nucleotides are TGTGCCAGCAGCCAAGATCATGGCGGGGGTAGCTCCTACGAGCAGTACGTC. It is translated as CASSQDHGGGSSYEQYV.

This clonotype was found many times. In DNA, the CDR3 is TGTGCCAGCACCCCGGACCCGGACACTGAAGCTTTCTTT. It encodes CASTPDPDTEAFF. The chain links TRBV25-1 to TRBJ1-1; no clear D gene. The CDR3 covers 13 residues. Germline CDR1 MGHDK, CDR2 SYGVNS. V was trimmed by 7 bases and J by 3 bases, leaving 12 bases between them.

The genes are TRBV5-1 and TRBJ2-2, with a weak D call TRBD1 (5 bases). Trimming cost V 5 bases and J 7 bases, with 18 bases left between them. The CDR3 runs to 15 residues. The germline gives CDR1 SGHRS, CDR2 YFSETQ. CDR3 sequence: CASSLARAPSGELFF. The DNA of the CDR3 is TGCGCCAGCAGTCTCGCCAGGGCTCCGAGCGGGGAGCTGTTTTTT.

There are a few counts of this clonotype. CDR3 amino acids: CASSYLLTSSYNSPLHF. The CDR3 DNA sequence: TGTGCCAGCAGTTACCTCCTTACGAGCTCCTATAATTCACCCCTCCACTTT. The V gene is TRBV6-5, the J gene TRBJ1-6; D is unresolved. CDR3 size: 17 residues. With 2 bases removed from V and 0 bases from J, the gap between germline ends came to 11 bases. The V gene's germline CDR1 is MNHEY and CDR2 SVGAGI.

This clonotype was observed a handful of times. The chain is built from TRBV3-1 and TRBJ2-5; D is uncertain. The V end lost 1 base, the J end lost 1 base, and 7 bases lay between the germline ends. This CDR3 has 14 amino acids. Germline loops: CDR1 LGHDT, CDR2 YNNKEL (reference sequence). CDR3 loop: CASSQGPSQETQYF. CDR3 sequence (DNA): TGTGCCAGCAGCCAAGGCCCATCCCAAGAGACCCAGTACTTC.

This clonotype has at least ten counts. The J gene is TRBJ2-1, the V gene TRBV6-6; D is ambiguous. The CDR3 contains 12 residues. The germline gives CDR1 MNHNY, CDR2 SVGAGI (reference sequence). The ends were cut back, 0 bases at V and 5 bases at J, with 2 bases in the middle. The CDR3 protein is CASSYSDNEQFF. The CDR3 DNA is TGTGCCAGCAGTTACTCTGACAATGAGCAGTTCTTC.

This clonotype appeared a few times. In DNA, the CDR3 is TGTGCCAGGGGGGGACCCTTAATAGGGTTCTTC. Translating gives CARGGPLIGFF. The chain combines TRBV28 with TRBJ2-1; D is perhaps TRBD2 (6 bases). This CDR3 is 11 amino acids long. Germline V gives CDR1 MDHEN, CDR2 SYDVKM. Trimming removed 9 bases at V and 15 bases at J, with 18 bases between.

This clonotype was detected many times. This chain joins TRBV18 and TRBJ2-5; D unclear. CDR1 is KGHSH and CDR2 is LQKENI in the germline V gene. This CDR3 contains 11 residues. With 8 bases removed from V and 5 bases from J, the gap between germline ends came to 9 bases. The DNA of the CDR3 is TGTGCCAGCAGCCCTCAGGAGACCCAGTACTTC. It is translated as CASSPQETQYF.

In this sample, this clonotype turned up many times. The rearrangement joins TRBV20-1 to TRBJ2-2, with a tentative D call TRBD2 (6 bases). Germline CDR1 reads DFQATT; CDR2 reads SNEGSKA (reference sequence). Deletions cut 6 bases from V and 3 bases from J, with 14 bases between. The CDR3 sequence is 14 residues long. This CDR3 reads CSAYRDSDTGELFF. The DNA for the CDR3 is TGCAGTGCCTACCGGGACTCTGACACCGGGGAGCTGTTTTTT.